This is a list of T cell receptor beta chains from one sample in a study of shared clonotypes between healthy human individuals. TCRdb's copy holds only in-frame clones and misses some; the assay was immunoSEQ multiplex PCR. The data contain some 2,000,000 clones, 90% to 95% of them singletons. Specimen: naive CD4+ T cells sorted from blood. Every receptor here comes from a young man in good health. Each CDR3 is given with its conserved first and last residue. A D gene is named only where the DNA matches it firmly. For some rows the clone size is stated as once, few or many, or as a class when expanded; others skip it.

. . 13 TRBJ1-3 TRBV2 CASRGESGNTIYF TGTGCCAGCAGGGGGGAATCGGGAAACACCATATATTTT
. TRBD2 16 TRBJ2-2 TRBV4-3 CASSQRAGEVTGELFF TGCGCCAGCAGCCAACGAGCGGGAGAGGTCACCGGGGAGCTGTTTTTT
. . 13 TRBJ1-4 TRBV7-9 CASSRDPNEKLFF TGTGCCAGCAGTCGGGACCCTAATGAAAAACTGTTTTTT
. . 14 TRBJ2-7 TRBV2 CASSGGSGYYEQYF TGTGCCAGCAGTGGGGGTAGCGGCTACTACGAGCAGTACTTC
. TRBD1 12 TRBJ2-5 TRBV10-3 CAISDRVETQYF TGTGCCATCAGCGACAGGGTTGAGACCCAGTACTTC
. . 12 TRBJ1-4 TRBV10-3 CAISESDEKLFF TGTGCCATCAGTGAGTCGGATGAAAAACTGTTTTTT
. TRBD1 15 TRBJ1-2 TRBV7-9 CASSLVIGQDYGYTF TGTGCCAGCAGCTTAGTCATTGGACAGGACTATGGCTACACCTTC
. TRBD1 19 TRBJ1-4 TRBV11-3 CASSLDLREGQGAGEKLFF TGTGCCAGCAGCTTAGACCTCCGAGAGGGACAGGGTGCTGGTGAAAAACTGTTTTTT
. TRBD1 18 TRBJ1-1 TRBV25-1 CASSRDSRTMGSNTEAFF TGTGCCAGCAGCCGGGACAGTAGGACCATGGGCTCGAACACTGAAGCTTTCTTT
. . 15 TRBJ1-1 TRBV4-1 CASSQEPHGNTEAFF TGCGCCAGCAGCCAAGAACCCCACGGGAACACTGAAGCTTTCTTT
. TRBD2 17 TRBJ2-7 TRBV5-1 CASSLFGLAGQAWEQYF TGCGCCAGCAGCTTGTTTGGGCTAGCGGGCCAAGCGTGGGAGCAGTACTTC
. . 13 TRBJ1-2 TRBV6-5 CASNSGANYGYTF TGTGCCAGCAACTCCGGGGCCAACTATGGCTACACCTTC
. TRBD2 15 TRBJ2-7 TRBV4-3 CASSQEPSGPYEQYF TGCGCCAGCAGCCAAGAACCTAGCGGGCCTTACGAGCAGTACTTC
. . 14 TRBJ2-7 TRBV5-1 CASSVGVVGAEQYF TGCGCCAGCAGTGTGGGGGTCGTGGGGGCCGAGCAGTACTTC
. TRBD2 15 TRBJ2-5 TRBV5-4 CASSLAASGGETQYF TGTGCCAGCAGCTTGGCGGCTAGCGGGGGGGAGACCCAGTACTTC
. . 16 TRBJ2-6 TRBV28 CASSLWVSSGANVLTF TGTGCCAGCAGTTTATGGGTGAGCTCTGGGGCCAACGTCCTGACTTTC
. . 15 TRBJ1-3 TRBV5-6 CASSLVAGGGNTIYF TGTGCCAGCAGCTTGGTAGCAGGCGGAGGAAACACCATATATTTT
. TRBD1 15 TRBJ1-2 TRBV7-9 CASSLVGGQTYGYTF TGTGCCAGCAGCTTAGTGGGGGGACAGACATATGGCTACACCTTC
once . 11 TRBJ2-7 TRBV2 CASYRASEQYF TGTGCCAGCTACAGGGCGAGCGAGCAGTACTTC
. . 14 TRBJ1-5 TRBV19 CASSTTGSNQPQHF TGTGCCAGTAGTACCACCGGTAGCAATCAGCCCCAGCATTTT
. . 14 TRBJ1-5 TRBV11-2 CASSRGNSNQPQHF TGTGCCAGCAGCCGCGGTAATAGCAATCAGCCCCAGCATTTT
. . 15 TRBJ2-1 TRBV5-1 CASSLIGGLYNEQFF TGCGCCAGCAGCTTGATTGGGGGCCTTTACAATGAGCAGTTCTTC
. . 13 TRBJ2-2 TRBV19 CASRTRITGELFF TGTGCCAGTAGAACCCGGATTACCGGGGAGCTGTTTTTT
. TRBD1 14 TRBJ1-4 TRBV6-6 CASRGRTGNEKLFF TGTGCCAGCAGAGGGAGGACAGGGAATGAAAAACTGTTTTTT
. . 16 TRBJ1-3 TRBV30 CAWSAASRNMGNTIYF TGTGCCTGGAGTGCGGCGTCTCGAAACATGGGAAACACCATATATTTT
. . 14 TRBJ2-1 TRBV12-1 CASSPAGHYNEQFF TGTGCCAGCAGCCCTGCCGGACACTACAATGAGCAGTTCTTC
. . 13 TRBJ1-5 TRBV7-2 CASSSDQRQPQHF TGTGCCAGCAGCTCGGACCAGAGGCAGCCCCAGCATTTT
. TRBD1 15 TRBJ2-7 TRBV5-4 CASSLARQGPYEQYF TGTGCCAGCAGCTTGGCCCGACAGGGGCCCTACGAGCAGTACTTC
. . 16 TRBJ1-3 TRBV5-1 CASSPLGGYSGNTIYF TGCGCCAGCAGCCCCCTAGGTGGTTACTCTGGAAACACCATATATTTT